Included here is one T cell receptor (beta chain) sequence, with context. The same CDR3 also results from other DNA sequences found in this sample. The entry originates in a study of control samples from healthy donors and cancer patients. This CDR3 contains 15 residues. Germline values: CDR1 SGDLS, CDR2 YYNGEE. Losses at the gene ends were 0 bases for V and 0 bases for J; bases not matched to a gene: 0. Method: immunoSEQ multiplex PCR; TCRdb's copy keeps in-frame clones and lacks some. The sample includes fewer than 500,000 clones, 80% to 95% seen only once; the top ten take 5% to 7%. This TCR derives from a man in his forties with head and neck cancer. This sequence joins TRBV9 and TRBJ2-3, with TRBD2 identical over 8 bases. The source material was PBMCs. For the CDR3, the DNA is TGTGCCAGCAGCGTAGCGGGAGGGAGCACAGATACGCAGTATTTT. Translated, it gives CASSVAGGSTDTQYF.